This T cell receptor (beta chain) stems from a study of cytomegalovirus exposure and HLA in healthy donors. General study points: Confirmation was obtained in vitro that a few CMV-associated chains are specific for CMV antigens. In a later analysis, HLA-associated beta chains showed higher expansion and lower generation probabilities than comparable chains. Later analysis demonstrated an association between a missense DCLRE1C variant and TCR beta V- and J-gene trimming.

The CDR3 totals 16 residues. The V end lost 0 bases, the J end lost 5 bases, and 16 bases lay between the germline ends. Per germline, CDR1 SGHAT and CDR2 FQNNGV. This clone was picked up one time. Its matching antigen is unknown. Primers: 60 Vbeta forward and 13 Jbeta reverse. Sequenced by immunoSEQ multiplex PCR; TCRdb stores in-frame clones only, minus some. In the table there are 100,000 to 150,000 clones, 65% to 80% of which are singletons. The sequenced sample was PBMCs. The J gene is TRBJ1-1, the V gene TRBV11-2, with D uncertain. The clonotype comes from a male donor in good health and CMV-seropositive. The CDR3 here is CASSLEFGRVATEAFF. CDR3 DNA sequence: TGTGCCAGCAGCTTAGAATTCGGGAGGGTTGCGACTGAAGCTTTCTTT.